This T cell receptor (beta chain) was identified during a study of blood T cells in healthy people across ages. In regard to this clonotype: Its antigen is undetermined.

Study outcomes and limitations: Bulk PBMC profiling left naive and antigen-experienced comparisons inconclusive.

CDR3 size: 15 residues. V was cut by 4 bases and J by 4 bases, with 16 bases left in between. The germline gives CDR1 MDHEN, CDR2 SYDVKM. Using a J-beta primer mix together with a sample-barcoded 5' primer, a second PCR was run for roughly 7 to 11 cycles. TCRdb re-called the 5' RACE reads through MiXCR, storing one row per CDR3 protein. The repertoire holds 600,000 to 1,000,000 distinct CDR3 sequences, around 25% seen once, with roughly 3.8% in the top ten. The same sample was also used in a study of T cells of mothers and their children. As reported in that work: Whether related or unrelated, pairs show similar shaping of TCR recombination output by thymic selection.

The sequence came from a boy younger than 18 in good health. Sequencing was done on a sample of blood. The J gene is TRBJ1-1, the V gene TRBV28; TRBD1 is a possible D gene (5 bases). The DNA for the CDR3 is TGTGCCAGCAGTTCCCCCGGCGGGGGGGGCACTGAAGCTTTCTTT. Amino acid sequence: CASSSPGGGGTEAFF.